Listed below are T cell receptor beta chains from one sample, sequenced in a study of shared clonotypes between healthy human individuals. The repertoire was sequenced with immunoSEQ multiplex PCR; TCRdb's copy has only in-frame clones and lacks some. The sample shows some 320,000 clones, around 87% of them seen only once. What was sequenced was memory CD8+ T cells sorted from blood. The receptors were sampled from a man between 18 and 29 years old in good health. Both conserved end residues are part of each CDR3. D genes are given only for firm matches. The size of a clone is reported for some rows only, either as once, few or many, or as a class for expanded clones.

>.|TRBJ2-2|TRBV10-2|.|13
CASSTGNTGELFF
TGCGCCAGCAGTACAGGAAACACCGGGGAGCTGTTTTTT
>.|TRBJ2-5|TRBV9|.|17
CASSVGIWDGAEETQYF
TGTGCCAGCAGCGTAGGAATCTGGGACGGGGCGGAGGAGACCCAGTACTTC
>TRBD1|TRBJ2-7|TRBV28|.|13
CASGGTGAHEQYF
TGTGCCAGCGGGGGGACAGGGGCCCACGAGCAGTACTTC
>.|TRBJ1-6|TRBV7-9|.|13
CASSLDLGSPLHF
TGTGCCAGCAGCTTGGATCTGGGTTCACCCCTCCACTTT
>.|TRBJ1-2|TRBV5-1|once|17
CASSLGGRLLNNYGYTF
TGCGCCAGCAGCTTGGGAGGCCGACTTCTTAACAACTATGGCTACACCTTC
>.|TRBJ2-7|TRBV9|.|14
CASSADRSEGEQYF
TGTGCCAGCAGCGCTGACAGATCCGAGGGCGAGCAGTACTTC
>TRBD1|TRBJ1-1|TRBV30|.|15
CAWSARTGRDTEAFF
TGTGCCTGGAGCGCTCGGACAGGGAGAGACACTGAAGCTTTCTTT
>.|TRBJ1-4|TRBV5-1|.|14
CASSLTRANEKLFF
TGCGCCAGCAGCTTGACCCGGGCTAATGAAAAACTGTTTTTT
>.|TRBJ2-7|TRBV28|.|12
CASSLRTFEQYF
TGTGCCAGCAGTCTCCGGACTTTCGAGCAGTACTTC
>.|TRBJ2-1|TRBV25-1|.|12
CASSESNNEQFF
TGTGCCAGCAGTGAATCCAACAATGAGCAGTTCTTC
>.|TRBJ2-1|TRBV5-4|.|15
CASSLWGGGYNEQFF
TGTGCCAGCAGCTTGTGGGGAGGTGGGTACAATGAGCAGTTCTTC
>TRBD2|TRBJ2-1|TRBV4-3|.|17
CASSQDRAGGPYNEQFF
TGCGCCAGCAGCCAAGATCGGGCGGGAGGCCCCTACAATGAGCAGTTCTTC
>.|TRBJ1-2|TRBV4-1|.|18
CASSQDRSERDLNYGYTF
TGCGCCAGCAGCCAAGATCGGTCCGAGAGGGACCTTAACTATGGCTACACCTTC
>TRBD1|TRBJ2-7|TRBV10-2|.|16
CASGRKRTGRPYEQYF
TGCGCCAGCGGAAGAAAACGGACAGGGCGGCCTTACGAGCAGTACTTC
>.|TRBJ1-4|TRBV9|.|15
CASSGGTVEGEKLFF
TGTGCCAGCAGCGGGGGGACGGTAGAAGGTGAAAAACTGTTTTTT
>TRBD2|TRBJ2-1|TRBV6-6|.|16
CASSFLTSGGGNEQFF
TGTGCCAGCAGTTTCCTGACTAGCGGGGGAGGCAATGAGCAGTTCTTC
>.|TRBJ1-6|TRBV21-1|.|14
CASSKGDRGSPLHF
TGTGCCAGCAGCAAAGGGGACAGGGGCTCACCCCTCCACTTT
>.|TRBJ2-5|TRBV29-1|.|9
CSVRETQYF
TGCAGCGTTCGTGAGACCCAGTACTTC
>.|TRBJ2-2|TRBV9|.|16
CASSVEGKMNTGELFF
TGTGCCAGCAGCGTAGAAGGCAAGATGAACACCGGGGAGCTGTTTTTT
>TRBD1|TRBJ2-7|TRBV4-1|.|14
CASSQEGQFNEQYF
TGCGCCAGCAGCCAAGAGGGACAGTTCAACGAGCAGTACTTC
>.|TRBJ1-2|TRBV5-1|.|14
CASSLGGTGYGYTF
TGCGCCAGCAGCTTGGGAGGGACGGGCTATGGCTACACCTTC
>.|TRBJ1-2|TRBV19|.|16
CASSWRGKEFLYGYTF
TGTGCCAGTTCCTGGAGAGGGAAGGAGTTTCTCTATGGCTACACCTTC
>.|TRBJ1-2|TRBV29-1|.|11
CSVVGGDGYTF
TGCAGCGTTGTAGGCGGGGATGGCTACACCTTC
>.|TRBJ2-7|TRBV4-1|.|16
CASSQGGGPEGYEQYF
TGCGCCAGCAGCCAAGGAGGAGGGCCCGAGGGATACGAGCAGTACTTC
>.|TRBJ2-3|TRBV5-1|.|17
CASSAWDIGGTTDTQYF
TGCGCCAGCAGCGCTTGGGACATAGGCGGAACCACAGATACGCAGTATTTT
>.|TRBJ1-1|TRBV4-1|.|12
CASRTGGTEAFF
TGCGCCAGCAGAACGGGGGGGACTGAAGCTTTCTTT
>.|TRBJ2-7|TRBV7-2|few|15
CASTPAPGAAYEQYF
TGTGCCAGCACTCCTGCCCCAGGGGCCGCGTACGAGCAGTACTTC
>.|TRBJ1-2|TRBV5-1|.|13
CASRYEGGPGYTF
TGCGCCAGCAGATACGAGGGGGGTCCTGGCTACACCTTC
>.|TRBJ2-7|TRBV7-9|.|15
CASSSPSDSQGEQYF
TGTGCCAGCAGCTCACCTTCGGACTCTCAGGGCGAGCAGTACTTC
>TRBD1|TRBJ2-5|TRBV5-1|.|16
CASSLATGTGAGTQYF
TGCGCCAGCAGCTTGGCCACCGGGACAGGGGCTGGGACCCAGTACTTC
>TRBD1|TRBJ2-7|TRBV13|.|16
CASSAPGTGITYEQYF
TGTGCCAGCAGCGCCCCCGGGACAGGGATTACCTACGAGCAGTACTTC
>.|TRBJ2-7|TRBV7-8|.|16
CASSFLPGRRFYEQYF
TGTGCCAGCAGCTTCCTCCCCGGACGGAGGTTTTACGAGCAGTACTTC
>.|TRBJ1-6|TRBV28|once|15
CASSLWEGTNSPLHF
TGTGCCAGCAGTTTATGGGAAGGGACGAATTCACCCCTCCACTTT
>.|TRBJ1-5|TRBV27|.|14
CASSLDGTSQPQHF
TGTGCCAGCAGCCTGGACGGAACAAGTCAGCCCCAGCATTTT
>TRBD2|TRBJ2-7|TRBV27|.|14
CASSHGGGAHEQYF
TGTGCCAGCAGCCATGGCGGGGGGGCCCACGAGCAGTACTTC
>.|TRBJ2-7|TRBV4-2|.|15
CASSQEGKMNYEQYF
TGTGCCAGCAGCCAAGAGGGGAAGATGAACTACGAGCAGTACTTC
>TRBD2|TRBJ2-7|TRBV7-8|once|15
CASSLRAGSSYEQYF
TGTGCCAGCAGCTTACGAGCGGGGTCCTCCTACGAGCAGTACTTC
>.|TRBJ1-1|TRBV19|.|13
CASSLGQNTEAFF
TGTGCCAGCTCCTTGGGGCAGAACACTGAAGCTTTCTTT
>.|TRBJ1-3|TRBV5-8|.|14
CASSYFFSGNTIYF
TGTGCCAGCAGCTATTTTTTCTCTGGAAACACCATATATTTT
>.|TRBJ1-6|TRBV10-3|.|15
CAISPGTEYNSPLHF
TGTGCCATCAGCCCCGGTACGGAGTATAATTCACCCCTCCACTTT
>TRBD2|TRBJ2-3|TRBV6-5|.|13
CASRSGGTDTQYF
TGTGCCAGCAGAAGCGGGGGCACAGATACGCAGTATTTT
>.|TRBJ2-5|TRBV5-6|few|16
CASGGGYTGSQETQYF
TGTGCCAGCGGGGGAGGATACACGGGGTCCCAAGAGACCCAGTACTTC
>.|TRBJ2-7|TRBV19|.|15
CASSVRDRISYEQYF
TGTGCCAGTAGTGTACGGGACCGAATCTCCTACGAGCAGTACTTC
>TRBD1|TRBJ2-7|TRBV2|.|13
CASSYGQGYEQYF
TGTGCCAGCAGCTACGGACAGGGCTACGAGCAGTACTTC
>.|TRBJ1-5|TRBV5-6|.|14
CASSMGDLNQPQHF
TGTGCCAGCAGCATGGGGGACCTCAATCAGCCCCAGCATTTT
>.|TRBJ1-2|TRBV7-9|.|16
CASSLVSGTKSKGYTF
TGTGCCAGCAGCTTAGTGAGCGGGACAAAGAGCAAGGGCTACACCTTC
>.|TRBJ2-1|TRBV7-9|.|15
CASSLARPGTEEQFF
TGTGCCAGCAGCTTAGCGCGCCCCGGGACGGAAGAGCAGTTCTTC
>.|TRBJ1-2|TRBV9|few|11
CASGEPGRALF
TGTGCCAGCGGCGAACCGGGACGGGCCCTCTTC
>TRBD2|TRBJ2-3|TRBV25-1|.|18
CASSDGTSGFPGTDTQYF
TGTGCCAGCAGTGATGGGACTAGCGGTTTCCCTGGCACAGATACGCAGTATTTT
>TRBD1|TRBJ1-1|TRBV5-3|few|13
CARSRAGGTEAFF
TGTGCCAGAAGCCGTGCAGGGGGCACTGAAGCTTTCTTT
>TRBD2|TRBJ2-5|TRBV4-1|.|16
CASSHGLAGVGETQYF
TGCGCCAGCAGCCACGGACTAGCGGGAGTCGGAGAGACCCAGTACTTC
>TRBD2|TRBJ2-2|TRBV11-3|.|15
CASSTSGTRAGELFF
TGTGCCAGCAGTACCTCCGGGACTAGGGCCGGGGAGCTGTTTTTT
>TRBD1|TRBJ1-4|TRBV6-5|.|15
CASSSTGGLEEKLFF
TGTGCCAGCAGTTCGACAGGGGGCCTCGAAGAAAAACTGTTTTTT
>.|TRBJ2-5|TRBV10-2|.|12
CASSGGQETQYF
TGCGCCAGCAGTGGGGGACAAGAGACCCAGTACTTC
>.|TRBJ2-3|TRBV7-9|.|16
CASSLDRGKGTDTQYF
TGTGCCAGCAGCTTAGACCGCGGGAAGGGAACAGATACGCAGTATTTT
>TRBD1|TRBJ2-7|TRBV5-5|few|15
CASSFGTGSSYEQYF
TGTGCCAGCAGCTTCGGGACAGGGTCGTCCTACGAGCAGTACTTC
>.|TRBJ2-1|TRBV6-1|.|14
CASSELVLGLEQFF
TGTGCCAGCAGTGAACTAGTATTGGGTCTTGAGCAGTTCTTC